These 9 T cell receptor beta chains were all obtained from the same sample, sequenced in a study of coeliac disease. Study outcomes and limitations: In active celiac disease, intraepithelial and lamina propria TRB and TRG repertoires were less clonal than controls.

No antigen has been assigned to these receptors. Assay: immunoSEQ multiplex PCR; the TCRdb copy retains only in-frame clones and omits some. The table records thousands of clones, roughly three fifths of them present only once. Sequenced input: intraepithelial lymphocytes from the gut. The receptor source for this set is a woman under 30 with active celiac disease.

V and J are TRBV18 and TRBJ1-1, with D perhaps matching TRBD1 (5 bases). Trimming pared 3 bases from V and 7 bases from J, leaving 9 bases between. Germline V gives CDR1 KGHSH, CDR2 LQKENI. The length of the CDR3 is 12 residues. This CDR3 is CASSPQGDEAFF. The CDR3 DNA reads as TGTGCCAGCTCACCGCAGGGTGATGAAGCTTTCTTT.

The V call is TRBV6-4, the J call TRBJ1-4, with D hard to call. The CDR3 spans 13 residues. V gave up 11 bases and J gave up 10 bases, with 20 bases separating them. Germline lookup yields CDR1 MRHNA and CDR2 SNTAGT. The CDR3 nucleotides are TGTGCCGAACTAGACTCTCGATGGGGAAAACTGTTTTTT. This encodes CAELDSRWGKLFF.

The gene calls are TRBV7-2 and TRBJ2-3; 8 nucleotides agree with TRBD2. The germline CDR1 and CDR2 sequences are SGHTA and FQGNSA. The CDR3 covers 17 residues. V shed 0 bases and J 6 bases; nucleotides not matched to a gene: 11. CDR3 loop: CASSLAPSGGGWDTQYF. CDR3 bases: TGTGCCAGCAGCTTAGCACCCTCGGGCGGGGGGTGGGATACGCAGTATTTT.

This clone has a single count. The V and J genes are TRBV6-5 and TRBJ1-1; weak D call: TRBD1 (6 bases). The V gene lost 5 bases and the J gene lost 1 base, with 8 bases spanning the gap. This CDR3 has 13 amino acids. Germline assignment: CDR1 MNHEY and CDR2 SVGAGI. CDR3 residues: CASSETGNTEAFF. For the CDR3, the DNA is TGTGCCAGCAGTGAGACAGGGAACACTGAAGCTTTCTTT.

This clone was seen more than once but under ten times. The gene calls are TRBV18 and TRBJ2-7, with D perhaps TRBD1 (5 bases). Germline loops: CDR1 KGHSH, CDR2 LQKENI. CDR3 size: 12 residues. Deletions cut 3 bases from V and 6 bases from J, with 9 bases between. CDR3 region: CASSPQGTEQYV. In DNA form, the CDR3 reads TGTGCCAGCTCACCCCAGGGTACCGAGCAGTACGTC.

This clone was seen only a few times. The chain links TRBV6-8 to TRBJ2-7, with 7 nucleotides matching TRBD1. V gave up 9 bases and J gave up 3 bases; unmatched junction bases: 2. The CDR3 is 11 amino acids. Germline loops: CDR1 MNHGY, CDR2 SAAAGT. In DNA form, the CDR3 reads TGTGCCAGGGGACAGTTCTACGAGCAGTACGTC. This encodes CARGQFYEQYV.

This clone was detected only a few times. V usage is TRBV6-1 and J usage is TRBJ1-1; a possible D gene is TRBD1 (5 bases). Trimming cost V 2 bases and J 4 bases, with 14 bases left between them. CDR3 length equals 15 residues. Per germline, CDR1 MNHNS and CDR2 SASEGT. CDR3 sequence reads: CASSEFSLGGTEAFF. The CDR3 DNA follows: TGTGCCAGCAGTGAATTTAGTTTGGGGGGCACTGAAGCTTTCTTT.

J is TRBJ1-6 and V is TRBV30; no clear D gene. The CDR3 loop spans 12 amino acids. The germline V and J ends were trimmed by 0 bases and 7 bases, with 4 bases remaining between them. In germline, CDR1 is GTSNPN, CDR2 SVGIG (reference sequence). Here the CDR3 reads CAWSVQNSPLHF. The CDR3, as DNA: TGTGCCTGGAGTGTACAGAATTCACCCCTCCACTTT.

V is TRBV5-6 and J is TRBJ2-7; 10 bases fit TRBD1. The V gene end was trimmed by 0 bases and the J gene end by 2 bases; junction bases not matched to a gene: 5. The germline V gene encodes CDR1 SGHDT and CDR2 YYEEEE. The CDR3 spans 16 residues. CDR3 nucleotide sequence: TGTGCCAGCAGCTTGGTATCCGGGACAGGGGCCTACGAGCAGTACTTC. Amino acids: CASSLVSGTGAYEQYF.